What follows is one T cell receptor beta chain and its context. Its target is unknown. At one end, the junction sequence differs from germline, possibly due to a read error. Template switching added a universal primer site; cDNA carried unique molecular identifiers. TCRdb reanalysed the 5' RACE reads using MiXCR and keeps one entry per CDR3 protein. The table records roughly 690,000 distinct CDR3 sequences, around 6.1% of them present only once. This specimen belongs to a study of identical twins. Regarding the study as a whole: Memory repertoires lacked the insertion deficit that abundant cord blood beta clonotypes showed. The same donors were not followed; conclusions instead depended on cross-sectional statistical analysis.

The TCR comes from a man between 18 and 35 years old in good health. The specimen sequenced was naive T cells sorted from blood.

CDR3 amino acids: CATGDQGADTDTQCF. CDR3 DNA sequence: TGTGCCACCGGGGACCAGGGGGCTGACACAGATACGCAGTGTTTT. This chain connects TRBV24-1 to TRBJ2-3; 8 positions agree with TRBD1. Germline V gives CDR1 KGHDR, CDR2 SFDVKD. The CDR3 is made up of 15 amino acids.